The rows below give T cell receptor beta chains drawn from one sample of a study of a mutant IDH1 vaccine in newly diagnosed glioma. Produced via immunoSEQ multiplex PCR; TCRdb's table is partial and in-frame only. The data hold roughly 51,000 clones, with roughly 82% observed a single time. These receptors have no identified antigens. The sequencing used PBMCs, collected from a glioma patient whose treatment included an IDH1 peptide vaccine. These receptors all stem from a woman under 30 with glioma. Some clones in this sample may be carry-over from other donors' samples. The CDR3 runs from the conserved cysteine through the conserved F or W. D genes are given only for firm matches. A row's size may be missing; if present it is once, few, many or a size class.

>TRBD1|TRBV7-9|.|TRBJ1-2
CASSWPTGGDYGYTF
TGTGCCAGCAGCTGGCCTACAGGGGGCGACTATGGCTACACCTTC
>.|TRBV30|.|TRBJ2-3
CAWSASQGWTDTQYF
TGTGCCTGGAGTGCTTCGCAGGGCTGGACAGATACGCAGTATTTT
>.|TRBV7-9|.|TRBJ2-1
CASSLVQRRQFF
TGTGCCAGCAGCTTAGTACAGAGGCGGCAGTTCTTC
>.|TRBV7-3|.|TRBJ2-6
CASSLSISGANVLTF
TGTGCCAGCAGCTTATCAATCTCTGGGGCCAACGTCCTGACTTTC
>TRBD2|TRBV5-1|.|TRBJ2-4
CASSLARTTGTSFIQYF
TGCGCCAGCAGCTTAGCGAGGACAACCGGGACTAGTTTCATTCAGTACTTC
>TRBD1|TRBV10-2|.|TRBJ1-2
CASSEIGFRTGGSSYGYTF
TGCGCCAGCAGTGAAATAGGGTTTAGAACAGGGGGCAGTAGCTATGGCTACACCTTC
>TRBD2|TRBV7-3|.|TRBJ2-1
CASSLLAANEQFF
TGTGCCAGCAGCCTACTAGCGGCCAATGAGCAGTTCTTC
>TRBD1|TRBV7-8|.|TRBJ2-5
CASSQGQGQETQYF
TGTGCCAGCAGCCAGGGACAGGGCCAAGAGACCCAGTACTTC
>TRBD1|TRBV11-3|.|TRBJ1-1
CASSAGGAGWEAFF
TGTGCCAGCAGTGCAGGGGGCGCGGGTTGGGAAGCTTTCTTT
>.|TRBV30|.|TRBJ1-4
CAGENEKLFF
TGTGCCGGGGAGAATGAAAAACTGTTTTTT
>.|TRBV6-6|.|TRBJ2-1
CASSVRDGQFF
TGTGCCAGCAGTGTCCGGGACGGACAGTTCTTC
>.|TRBV25-1|.|TRBJ1-3
CASSESNRGNTIYF
TGTGCCAGCAGTGAATCGAACAGAGGAAACACCATATATTTC
>TRBD1|TRBV5-6|.|TRBJ2-7
CASSGTGDSYEQYF
TGTGCCAGCAGCGGGACAGGGGACTCCTACGAGCAGTACTTC
>TRBD1|TRBV10-3|.|TRBJ2-7
CASAQGAYEQYF
TGTGCCTCGGCCCAGGGGGCCTACGAGCAGTACTTC
>TRBD1|TRBV7-3|.|TRBJ2-7
CASTRTGGGEQYF
TGTGCCAGCACCAGGACAGGGGGCGGTGAGCAGTACTTC
>.|TRBV18|.|TRBJ2-6
CASSDYRDITKSGQRPDF
TGTGCCAGCTCAGATTATCGGGACATTACAAAGTCGGGCCAACGTCCTGACTTC
>TRBD2|TRBV2|.|TRBJ2-7
CASSRSGGTTYEQYF
TGTGCCAGCAGTCGCAGCGGGGGAACTACCTACGAGCAGTACTTC
>TRBD1|TRBV5-6|few|TRBJ1-5
CASSLGGTGNQPQHF
TGTGCCAGCAGCTTGGGGGGGACAGGGAATCAGCCCCAGCATTTT
>TRBD1|TRBV6-1|.|TRBJ2-5
CASSRDRGAGETQYF
TGTGCCAGCAGTAGGGACAGGGGAGCGGGTGAGACCCAGTACTTC
>.|TRBV7-3|.|TRBJ1-3
CASSRHGRGSGNTIYF
TGTGCCAGCAGCCGTCACGGTAGGGGCTCTGGAAACACCATATATTTT
>.|TRBV30|.|TRBJ2-1
CAWSGLSGNEQFF
TGTGCCTGGAGCGGCCTTAGCGGCAATGAGCAGTTCTTC
>.|TRBV4-1|.|TRBJ2-2
CASSQNQPGELFF
TGCGCCAGCAGCCAAAACCAGCCCGGGGAGCTGTTTTTT
>.|TRBV5-1|few|TRBJ1-6
CASSLAGYNSPLHF
TGCGCCAGCAGCTTGGCAGGGTATAATTCACCCCTCCACTTT
>TRBD2|TRBV10-3|few|TRBJ2-1
CAIRAGKAGNEQFF
TGTGCCATCAGGGCAGGCAAAGCGGGGAATGAGCAGTTCTTC
>.|TRBV7-9|.|TRBJ2-7
CASSFGRDEQYF
TGTGCCAGCAGCTTCGGCAGGGACGAGCAGTACTTC
>.|TRBV6-1|.|TRBJ2-1
CASNRESYNEQFF
TGTGCCAGCAATCGGGAGTCATACAATGAGCAGTTCTTC
>.|TRBV2|.|TRBJ2-2
CASSLLAYTGELFF
TGTGCCAGCAGTCTTTTGGCCTACACCGGGGAGCTGTTTTTT
>.|TRBV4-1|few|TRBJ1-3
CASSSQGVNSGNTIYF
TGCGCCAGCAGCAGTCAAGGAGTGAACTCTGGAAACACCATATATTTT
>.|TRBV6-5|.|TRBJ2-7
CASSYSPLGGEQYF
TGTGCCAGCAGTTACTCACCCCTGGGCGGCGAGCAGTACTTC
>.|TRBV7-2|.|TRBJ2-5
CASSPKRAGTQYF
TGTGCCAGCAGCCCGAAGCGGGCGGGGACCCAGTACTTC
>TRBD1|TRBV4-3|.|TRBJ2-2
CASSQGLRDRSAGELFF
TGCGCCAGCAGCCAAGGCCTCCGGGACAGGTCCGCCGGGGAGCTGTTTTTT
>TRBD1|TRBV11-3|.|TRBJ2-6
CASSPRQGSLSGANVLTF
TGTGCCAGCAGCCCCCGACAGGGATCACTCTCTGGGGCCAACGTCCTGACTTTC
>TRBD1|TRBV5-1|.|TRBJ2-5
CASSLAGGIQETQYF
TGCGCCAGCAGCTTGGCAGGGGGCATTCAAGAGACCCAGTACTTC
>.|TRBV2|.|TRBJ1-3
CASSEDIGNTIYF
TGTGCCAGCAGTGAAGACATTGGAAACACCATATATTTT
>TRBD2|TRBV5-6|.|TRBJ2-1
CASGTRFNEQFF
TGTGCCAGCGGGACTAGGTTTAATGAGCAGTTCTTC
>TRBD1|TRBV30|few|TRBJ1-2
CAWSGRGPNYGYTF
TGTGCCTGGAGTGGAAGGGGGCCGAACTATGGCTACACCTTC
>.|TRBV4-1|.|TRBJ2-6
CASSQALSGANVLTF
TGCGCCAGCAGCCAAGCCCTCTCTGGGGCCAACGTCCTGACTTTC
>.|TRBV11-2|.|TRBJ1-6
CASSSAGRSPLHF
TGTGCCAGCAGCTCGGCAGGGAGGTCACCCCTCCACTTT
>.|TRBV5-1|.|TRBJ2-6
CASSFPMEGANVLTF
TGCGCCAGCAGCTTCCCGATGGAGGGGGCCAACGTCCTGACTTTC
>TRBD2|TRBV4-2|.|TRBJ2-7
CASSQEGLVTEQYF
TGTGCCAGCAGCCAAGAGGGACTAGTTACCGAGCAGTACTTC
>.|TRBV27|.|TRBJ2-7
CASSPLNSYSYEQYF
TGTGCCAGCAGCCCCCTAAACAGTTATTCCTACGAGCAGTACTTC
>.|TRBV6-5|.|TRBJ1-4
CASSISGGFDEKLFF
TGTGCCAGCAGTATATCTGGTGGATTCGATGAAAAACTGTTTTTT
>.|TRBV6-1|.|TRBJ2-3
CASSEAIQGGGTQYF
TGTGCCAGCAGTGAAGCGATTCAGGGGGGAGGTACGCAGTATTTT
>.|TRBV2|.|TRBJ2-2
CASSDYQGPGRNTGELFF
TGTGCCAGCAGTGACTATCAGGGGCCCGGACGAAACACCGGGGAGCTGTTTTTT
>.|TRBV5-4|.|TRBJ1-3
CASSLGGAGGNTIYF
TGTGCCAGCAGCTTAGGAGGGGCTGGTGGAAACACCATATATTTT
>.|TRBV4-3|.|TRBJ2-7
CASSQGIVTLAGSSYEQYF
TGCGCCAGCAGCCAGGGGATCGTGACTCTAGCAGGGAGCTCCTACGAGCAGTACTTC
>.|TRBV6-1|.|TRBJ2-4
CASTPGMKNIQYF
TGTGCCAGCACTCCGGGAATGAAAAACATTCAGTACTTC